These 5 T cell receptor beta chains share one sample of origin, sequenced in a study of cytomegalovirus exposure and HLA in healthy donors. The primer mix had 60 Vbeta and 13 Jbeta primers. Profiled with immunoSEQ multiplex PCR; TCRdb holds only in-frame clones, not every one. The table lists approximately 130,000 clones, roughly 71% of them singletons. What was sequenced was PBMCs. Receptors were obtained from a woman aged 35 to 49 in good health and CMV-seropositive.

The J gene is TRBJ1-4, the V gene TRBV29-1; D unresolved. The V end was cut by 6 bases, the J end by 5 bases, with 13 bases between. Per germline, CDR1 SQVTM and CDR2 ANQGSEA. The CDR3 runs to 13 residues. CDR3 coding DNA: TGCAGCGTCGCGGAGAGTGGGAATGAAAAACTGTTTTTT. It translates to CSVAESGNEKLFF.

The CDR3 DNA reads as TGTGCCAGCAGCCAAAAGGGGATTCAGTACTTC. Amino acids: CASSQKGIQYF. The chain has TRBV6-5 and TRBJ2-4; D is perhaps TRBD1 (5 bases). The CDR3 has 11 amino acids. Germline V lookup: CDR1 MNHEY, CDR2 SVGAGI. Trimming cost V 6 bases and J 10 bases, with 10 bases left between them.

The chain couples TRBV11-3 to TRBJ2-5, with D unresolved. Deletions cut 5 bases from V and 3 bases from J, with 10 bases between. CDR1 and CDR2 from the germline V gene are SGHNT and YENEEA. CDR3 size: 13 residues. The CDR3 is CASSRSDEETQYF. The CDR3 DNA reads TGTGCCAGCAGCCGCAGCGATGAAGAGACCCAGTACTTC.

V and J are TRBV27 and TRBJ1-1; 9 nucleotides line up with TRBD1. Trimming took 6 bases from V and 4 from J; bases not matched to a gene: 15. The CDR3 covers 17 residues. The germline CDR1 and CDR2 sequences are MNHEY and SMNVEV (reference sequence). The chain's CDR3 is CASSLVTGGALGTEAFF. CDR3 DNA: TGTGCCAGCAGCCTCGTCACAGGGGGCGCGTTGGGCACTGAAGCTTTCTTT.

The chain links TRBV29-1 to TRBJ1-5; D is ambiguous. With 4 bases removed from V and 0 bases from J, the gap between germline ends came to 7 bases. In germline, CDR1 is SQVTM, CDR2 ANQGSEA. This CDR3 has 13 residues. The CDR3 region is CSVVTGSNQPQHF. The CDR3 bases are TGCAGCGTTGTAACGGGTAGCAATCAGCCCCAGCATTTT. The full variable domain, completed using reference TRBV29-1 and TRBJ1-5, is SAVISQKPSRDICQRGTSLTIQCQVDSQVTMMFWYRQQPGQSLTLIATANQGSEATYESGFVIDKFPISRPNLTFSTLTVSNMSPEDSSIYLCSVVTGSNQPQHFGDGTRLSIL.